This T cell receptor beta chain was documented in a study of blood T cell repertoires in COVID-19. Study context: Spain, Italy and the United States supplied samples that represented acute and convalescent COVID-19.

Participant age was roughly 18 to 89 years, and participants resided in around 24 US areas. In its sample, this clone was seen once. CDR3 length equals 19 residues. CDR1 LGHNT and CDR2 FRNRAP come from the germline V gene. V trimming: 1 base; J trimming: 7 bases; junction bases outside the gene matches: 16. Per the authors' pipeline: Researchers report that nucleated cell counts were estimated from reference gene primer amplification. The table came from immunoSEQ multiplex PCR; TCRdb's copy has only in-frame clones and leaves some out. Clone size and the V and J calls come from that table; the DNA yielded D and trimming. Of some 270,000 clones listed, more than 75% are singletons.

This clonotype was sampled from a woman between 45 and 60 years old who had been exposed to COVID-19. The sample taken for sequencing was PBMCs or T cells enriched from blood (not recorded which). J is TRBJ2-2 and V is TRBV12-5; 9 bases map to TRBD1. The CDR3 DNA follows: TGTGCTAGTGGTTTGGCAGGCTCAGGGACAGGGACATTTCACGGGGAGCTGTTTTTT. As protein: CASGLAGSGTGTFHGELFF.